The next 9 T cell receptor beta chains were all read from a single sample in a study of blood T cell repertoires in COVID-19. Data came from immunoSEQ multiplex PCR; TCRdb stores just in-frame clones and leaves some out. The table shows fewer than 200,000 clones, with 84% occurring only once. The sequenced sample consisted of PBMCs or T cells enriched from blood (not recorded which). These receptors were collected from a woman between 25 and 40 years old who had been exposed to COVID-19.

This clone was recorded only once. The V and J genes are TRBV12-3 or TRBV12-4 and TRBJ2-1, with 7 positions matching TRBD2. The CDR3 length is 12 residues. The V and J ends lost 6 bases and 6 bases, in that order; junction bases with no gene match: 2. The CDR3 region has the DNA TGTGCCAGCAGCGGGGGGTCCAATGAGCAGTTCTTC. Translating it yields CASSGGSNEQFF.

The V and J genes are TRBV5-1 and TRBJ2-7; 10 nucleotides align to TRBD2. The CDR3 consists of 14 residues. Trimming removed 1 base from V and 6 bases from J; junction bases left unmatched: 4. Looked up from germline, CDR1 is SGHRS and CDR2 is YFSETQ. The CDR3 region is CASSLTSGVSEQYF. The CDR3, as DNA: TGCGCCAGCAGCTTGACTAGCGGGGTCTCCGAGCAGTACTTC.

The chain carries TRBV18 and TRBJ1-1; D is possibly TRBD1 (6 bases). The CDR3 has 15 amino acids. V lost 3 bases to trimming and J lost 1 base, with 12 bases between them. Germline-derived CDR1 and CDR2 are KGHSH and LQKENI. The CDR3 loop reads CASSPGGPQNTEAFF. The DNA of the CDR3 is TGTGCCAGCTCACCGGGGGGGCCGCAGAACACTGAAGCTTTCTTT.

This chain joins TRBV2 and TRBJ1-4; a possible D gene is TRBD1 (6 bases). The CDR3 extends over 15 amino acids. Germline CDR1 reads SNHLY; CDR2 reads FYNNEI. Trimming stripped 1 base from V and 3 bases from J, with 9 bases between. CDR3: CASSEEDSPNEKLFF. The CDR3 DNA sequence: TGTGCCAGCAGTGAAGAGGACAGCCCTAATGAAAAACTGTTTTTT. Together with reference TRBV2 and TRBJ1-4, the CDR3 gives the full variable domain: EPEVTQTPSHQVTQMGQEVILRCVPISNHLYFYWYRQILGQKVEFLVSFYNNEISEKSEIFDDQFSVERPDGSNFTLKIRSTKLEDSAMYFCASSEEDSPNEKLFFGSGTQLSVL.

With regard to this clone: At one end, the junction sequence differs from germline, possibly due to a read error. CDR3 nucleotides: TGTGCTAGCAGCCCGGGGCGACAGGTCGTTCTCAATGAGCAGTTCTTC. Translating it yields CASSPGRQVVLNEQFF. The V call is TRBV7-7, the J call TRBJ2-1; D might be TRBD1 (6 bases). This CDR3 region has 16 residues. Germline V CDR1 and CDR2: SSHAT, FNYEAQ (reference sequence). The whole variable domain, filled in from reference TRBV7-7 and TRBJ2-1, reads GAGVSQSPRYKVTKRGQDVTLRCDPISSHATLYWYQQALGQGPEFLTYFNYEAQPDKSGLPSDRFSAERPEGSISTLTIQRTEQRDSAMYRCASSPGRQVVLNEQFFGPGTRLTVL.

The chain is built from TRBV7-9 and TRBJ2-3; D is perhaps TRBD1 (6 bases). The CDR3 is 14 amino acids. The germline V and J ends were trimmed by 2 bases and 8 bases, with 14 bases remaining between them. Germline V gives CDR1 SEHNR, CDR2 FQNEAQ (reference sequence). CDR3 protein: CASSLPRGPGTQYF. In nucleotides, the CDR3 is TGTGCCAGCAGCTTACCCAGGGGCCCGGGTACGCAGTATTTT.

Only a few counts were recorded for this clone. This sequence joins TRBV30 and TRBJ2-3; D might be TRBD2 (6 bases). With 0 bases removed from V and 1 base from J, the gap between germline ends came to 11 bases. Germline V gives CDR1 GTSNPN, CDR2 SVGIG (reference sequence). The CDR3 is 15 residues long. CDR3 DNA: TGTGCCTGGAGTGTAGGGAGACTAGGCACAGATACGCAGTATTTT. It codes for CAWSVGRLGTDTQYF.

The chain carries TRBV9 and TRBJ1-2, with 7 bases fitting TRBD1. Germline V gene sequence: CDR1 SGDLS, CDR2 YYNGEE. The junction had 12 bases not matched to a gene; V was cut back by 2 bases and J by 5 bases. The CDR3 has 16 amino acids. The CDR3 DNA reads as TGTGCCAGCAGCGTTGACCAGGGGGGCATTGGGTATGGCTACACCTTC. Translating it yields CASSVDQGGIGYGYTF.

This chain's CDR3 is CASSLLGQGSSPLHF. CDR3 nucleotide sequence: TGTGCCAGCAGCTTACTGGGACAGGGTTCCTCACCCCTCCACTTT. The rearrangement links TRBV7-6 to TRBJ1-6; TRBD1 agrees at 9 bases. The junction had 6 bases not matched to a gene; V was cut back by 2 bases and J by 10 bases. Germline V lookup: CDR1 SGHVS, CDR2 FNYEAQ. The CDR3 totals 15 residues. The variable domain in full, with the rest retrieved from reference TRBV7-6 and TRBJ1-6, is GAGVSQSPRYKVTKRGQDVALRCDPISGHVSLYWYRQALGQGPEFLTYFNYEAQQDKSGLPNDRFSAERPEGSISTLTIQRTEQRDSAMYRCASSLLGQGSSPLHFGNGTRLTVT.